The entry that follows covers one T cell receptor beta chain sequence. Its antigen is as yet unknown. This sample was taken from a study of persistence of HIV-infected CD4 T cells. Germline CDR1 and CDR2: MNHNY and SVGAGI (reference sequence). The CDR3 covers 12 residues. The V end lost 1 base, the J end lost 6 bases, and 7 bases lay between the germline ends. The stimulus was an HIV-1 Gag 15-mer peptide pool, 1 ug/peptide/mL. Sorted nonresponding memory CD4+ T cells were CD40L-negative, CD69-negative, CD45RO-high. Sequencing used immunoSEQ version 4 in survey mode. Some clones are missing from TCRdb's copy, which holds only in-frame ones; the method was immunoSEQ multiplex PCR. Of approximately 34,000 clones in the sample, roughly 82% were seen once.

This TCR was recovered from an adult woman with HIV who was CMV-seropositive. The rearrangement uses TRBV6-6 and TRBJ2-7, with D unclear. Specimen: CD4+ T cells sorted from PBMCs after roughly 18-hour stimulation, collected from a patient who received antiretroviral therapy. CDR3 residues: CASSYLSTEQYF. CDR3 DNA sequence: TGTGCCAGCAGTTACTTATCAACCGAGCAGTACTTC.